This T cell receptor (beta chain) was retrieved from a study of cytomegalovirus exposure and HLA in healthy donors. The study, taken as a whole, reports: According to the study, 160 or so TCR beta chains were cytomegalovirus-associated. Cytomegalovirus status, reportedly, was diagnosed with high specificity and sensitivity by the classifier.

This clone was observed a handful of times. Its antigen remains unidentified. Germline V gives CDR1 MGHRA, CDR2 YSYEKL. The trim removed 1 base at V and 4 bases at J, leaving 7 bases unmatched. This CDR3 has 15 residues. Method: immunoSEQ multiplex PCR; TCRdb's copy keeps in-frame clones and lacks some. The sample records about 150,000 clones, more than 70% being singletons. The donors were part of the 120-subject validation cohort, which stood apart from the 666-subject first cohort. The V call is TRBV4-1, the J call TRBJ2-7; the match to TRBD2 covers 7 bases. What was sequenced was PBMCs. The receptor comes from a man aged 18 to 29 in good health and CMV-seronegative. The CDR3 DNA reads as TGCGCCAGCAGCCAAGTATCAGCGGGGTCATACGAGCAGTACTTC. Translation: CASSQVSAGSYEQYF.